This T cell receptor (beta chain) is from a study of blood T cell repertoires in COVID-19. Study information: The study drew acute and convalescent COVID-19 samples from the United States, Italy and Spain. T cells, B-cell-depleted T cells, or PBMCs provided the cDNA or gDNA that served as material.

The CDR3 runs to 15 residues. V was pared by 2 bases and J by 7 bases, with 6 bases of the junction left unmatched. Germline V CDR1 and CDR2: SEHNR, FQNEAQ (reference sequence). As processed by the authors: Estimates of nucleated cell counts were drawn from the amplification of reference gene primers. The data were produced by immunoSEQ multiplex PCR, yet TCRdb's version contains in-frame clones alone and is incomplete. V and J calls and clone size are given by that table; D and trimming were obtained from the DNA. Of about 190,000 clones listed, 85% to 90% are singletons. The source is a man aged 50-60 years with acute or convalescent COVID-19. The sample taken for sequencing was peripheral blood. This chain joins TRBV7-9 and TRBJ2-1; 9 nucleotides line up with TRBD2. DNA for the CDR3: TGTGCCAGCAGCTTACTAGCGGGGCAAGCGAATGAGCAGTTCTTC. This codes for CASSLLAGQANEQFF.